The 6 T cell receptor beta chains presented below share a single source sample, sequenced in a study of spatial heterogeneity in lung cancer. Each CDR3 protein gets one entry after TCRdb re-called the 5' RACE reads with MiXCR. The repertoire has fewer than 45,000 distinct CDR3 sequences, 6% to 7% of them found once; the top ten carry around two fifths. Noted time point: sample taken at primary tumor resection. Unsorted samples of tumor, nontumor lung or frozen PBMC had their whole RNA sequenced. The material sequenced was PBMCs, taken at surgery. All receptors derive from a female donor with early-stage non-small cell lung cancer.

This clonotype was seen at least ten times. This sequence joins TRBV6-2 or TRBV6-3 and TRBJ1-6; 10 bases fit TRBD1. Trimming at V came to 4 bases and at J to 7 bases, leaving 4 bases not matched to a gene. CDR1 is MNHEY, CDR2 SVGEGT, per germline. This CDR3 has 15 residues. The CDR3 spells CASSFRTGGNSPLHF. The CDR3, as DNA: TGTGCCAGCAGTTTCCGGACAGGGGGGAATTCACCCCTCCACTTT.

The chain carries TRBV5-6 and TRBJ2-5; unclear D gene. V gave up 0 bases and J gave up 0 bases, with 9 bases separating them. The CDR3 totals 15 residues. Germline CDR1 is SGHDT and CDR2 is YYEEEE. This CDR3 is CASSLVTENQETQYF. DNA for the CDR3: TGTGCCAGCAGCTTGGTTACGGAGAACCAAGAGACCCAGTACTTC.

There are many counts of this clonotype. The chain is built from TRBV20-1 and TRBJ1-4; D unresolved. The CDR3 is made up of 14 amino acids. The germline gives CDR1 DFQATT, CDR2 SNEGSKA (reference sequence). Trimming left V 0 bases short and J 6 bases short, with 11 bases between. The CDR3 DNA reads as TGCAGTGCTAGAGATCTCCGGAGTGATGAAAAACTGTTTTTT. Amino acids: CSARDLRSDEKLFF.

The V and J genes are TRBV7-2 and TRBJ2-3; possibly TRBD1 or TRBD2 for D (5 bases each). V lost 0 bases, J lost 0 bases, and 10 bases lay in between. The germline gives CDR1 SGHTA, CDR2 FQGNSA. The CDR3 has 16 residues. The CDR3 nucleotides read TGTGCCAGCAGCTTAGCGGGGGTGTCTAGCACAGATACGCAGTATTTT. Residues: CASSLAGVSSTDTQYF. The full variable domain, rest sourced from reference TRBV7-2 and TRBJ2-3, is GAGVSQSPSNKVTEKGKDVELRCDPISGHTALYWYRQSLGQGLEFLIYFQGNSAPDKSGLPSDRFSAERTGGSVSTLTIQRTQQEDSAVYLCASSLAGVSSTDTQYFGPGTRLTVL.

In its sample, this clonotype was seen a few times. The rearrangement uses TRBV5-1 and TRBJ2-7, with D possibly being TRBD1 (5 bases). Trimming pared 7 bases from V and 6 bases from J, leaving 20 bases between. Looked up from germline, CDR1 is SGHRS and CDR2 is YFSETQ. The CDR3 is made up of 14 amino acids. The CDR3, as DNA: TGCGCCAGCCGTCGAGAAGGGGTTCCGGGCGAGCAGTACTTC. Its translation is CASRREGVPGEQYF.

The sample holds many counts of this clonotype. The rearrangement links TRBV10-3 to TRBJ1-2, with D perhaps matching TRBD1 (6 bases). The CDR3 has 15 residues. The germline V gene encodes CDR1 ENHRY and CDR2 SYGVKD. The V and J ends lost 6 bases and 6 bases respectively, with 20 bases between them. In nucleotides, the CDR3 is TGTGCCATCAGCGAATCCGGACAGACCTACAATGGCTACACCTTC. Protein product: CAISESGQTYNGYTF.